The 7 T cell receptor beta chains below come from one sample, sequenced in a study of early stage breast cancer tumors. The method was immunoSEQ multiplex PCR; TCRdb's version includes in-frame clones alone and lacks a portion of them. The sample has roughly 58,000 clones, under 95% seen once. The material sequenced was blood. These receptor sequences come from a person aged 65 to 85 with breast cancer.

The chain links TRBV6-5 to TRBJ1-6; 7 nucleotides line up with TRBD1. V was clipped by 6 bases and J by 4 bases; unmatched bases: 3. Per germline, CDR1 MNHEY and CDR2 SVGAGI. The CDR3 totals 14 residues. In DNA, the CDR3 is TGTGCCAGCAGACAGACAGGGTATAATTCACCCCTCCACTTT. It specifies CASRQTGYNSPLHF.

The gene calls are TRBV7-6 and TRBJ2-1, with 9 bases identical to TRBD1. V dropped 6 bases and J dropped 7; count of bases not matched to a gene: 4. From germline, CDR1 is SGHVS and CDR2 FNYEAQ. This CDR3 region has 13 residues. CDR3 sequence reads: CASRGQGDNEQFF. CDR3 coding DNA: TGTGCCAGCAGGGGACAGGGTGATAATGAGCAGTTCTTC.

V and J are TRBV18 and TRBJ1-1; D is perhaps TRBD1 (6 bases). The CDR3 runs 16 residues. From germline, CDR1 is KGHSH and CDR2 LQKENI. Trimming left V 0 bases short and J 3 bases short, with 14 bases between. The CDR3: CASSPPSGGRYTEAFF. In nucleotides, the CDR3 is TGTGCCAGCTCACCACCGTCGGGGGGCAGGTACACTGAAGCTTTCTTT.

The chain has TRBV7-9 and TRBJ2-3; 11 bases are shared with TRBD2. V was clipped by 8 bases and J by 3 bases; unmatched bases: 4. Germline V lookup: CDR1 SEHNR, CDR2 FQNEAQ (reference sequence). This CDR3 spans 14 amino acids. The chain's CDR3 is CASAPSGGTDTQYF. CDR3 nucleotides: TGTGCCAGCGCGCCTAGCGGGGGGACAGATACGCAGTATTTT.

The rearrangement joins TRBV5-1 to TRBJ2-5, with 7 bases fitting TRBD1. The CDR3 covers 17 residues. Looked up from germline, CDR1 is SGHRS and CDR2 is YFSETQ. J was trimmed by 1 base and V by 2 bases; bases with no gene match: 11. The CDR3, as DNA: TGCGCCAGCAGCTTTAAACAGGGGCCCAACATCCAAGAGACCCAGTACTTC. Translation: CASSFKQGPNIQETQYF.

The rearrangement joins TRBV14 to TRBJ2-3, with D possibly being TRBD2 (5 bases). The germline CDR1 and CDR2 sequences are SGHDN and FVKESK. Deletions cut 0 bases from V and 0 bases from J, with 10 bases between. The CDR3 covers 16 residues. The CDR3 DNA reads TGTGCCAGCAGCCAAGAAGGGAGTACCAGCACAGATACGCAGTATTTT. It yields the protein CASSQEGSTSTDTQYF.

Concerning this clone: The same CDR3 is also encoded by other DNA sequences in this sample. The rearrangement links TRBV5-1 to TRBJ2-1; 11 bases are shared with TRBD1. Germline assignment: CDR1 SGHRS and CDR2 YFSETQ. This CDR3 has 14 amino acids. The V segment lost 2 bases and the J segment 7 bases; nucleotides outside the gene matches: 2. CDR3 protein: CASSLGTGGNEQFF. CDR3 nucleotides: TGCGCCAGCAGCTTAGGGACAGGGGGTAATGAGCAGTTCTTC.